This is a list of T cell receptor beta chains from one sample in a study of untreated major depressive disorder. This table comes from immunoSEQ multiplex PCR, and its TCRdb copy is limited to in-frame clones, with some not included. The table records about 20,000 clones, 87% of them present only once. The sequenced sample consisted of CD4+ T cells from PBMCs. These receptors all stem from a woman in her twenties or thirties in good health. CDR3s include the opening cysteine and the closing phenylalanine or tryptophan.

>TRBV6-1
CASSEVGQQAFF
>TRBV7-2
CASSLIGWGTEAFF
>TRBV7-2
CASSLRLQGSGNTIYF
>TRBV10-1
CASSESGSSNTEAFF
>TRBV6-5
CASRSPGLVTGELFF
>TRBV7-2
CASSDVRAGGNSPLHF
>TRBV30
CAWSPIQGGNSPLHF
>TRBV28
CASRRTTAYGYTF
>TRBV19
CASSFPSSGGTRETQYF
>TRBV28
CASSLLRRGDIQYF
>TRBV6-5
CASTAGRGNYGYTF
>TRBV5-4
CASSPEIAGGGYTF
>TRBV2
CASTVGSNYGYTF
>TRBV5-1
CASSLYSNEGTQYF
>TRBV6-5
CASRGTGGDYGYTF
>TRBV7-9
CASRTPGQGTEAFF
>TRBV28
CASSYQTGVQPQHF
>TRBV4-1
CASSQESTALYEQYF
>TRBV2
CASSLSTGVSEGELFF
>TRBV19
CASSIDRGGVYEQYF
>TRBV28
CASSLSPTVTSSYNSPLHF
>TRBV19
CASSPSGNQPQHF